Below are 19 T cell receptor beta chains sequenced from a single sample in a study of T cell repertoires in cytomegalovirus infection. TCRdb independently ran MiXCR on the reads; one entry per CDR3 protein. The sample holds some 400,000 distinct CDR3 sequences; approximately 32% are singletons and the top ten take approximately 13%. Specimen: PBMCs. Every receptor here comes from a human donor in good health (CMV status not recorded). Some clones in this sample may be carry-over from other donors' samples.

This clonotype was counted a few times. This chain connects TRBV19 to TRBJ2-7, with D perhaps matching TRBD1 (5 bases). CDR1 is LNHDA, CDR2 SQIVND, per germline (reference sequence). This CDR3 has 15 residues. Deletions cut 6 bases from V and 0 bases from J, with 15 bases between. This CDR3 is CASSNGHASSYEQYF. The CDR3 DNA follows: TGTGCCAGTAGCAACGGACACGCGAGCTCCTACGAGCAGTACTTC.

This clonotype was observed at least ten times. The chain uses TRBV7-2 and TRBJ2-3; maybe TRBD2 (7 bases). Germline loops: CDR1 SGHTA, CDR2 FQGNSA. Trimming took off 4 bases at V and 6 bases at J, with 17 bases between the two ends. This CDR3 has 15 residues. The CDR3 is CASSSVGGGGDTQYF. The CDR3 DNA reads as TGTGCCAGCAGCTCTGTGGGGGGGGGCGGGGATACGCAGTATTTT. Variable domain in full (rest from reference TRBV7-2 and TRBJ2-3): GAGVSQSPSNKVTEKGKDVELRCDPISGHTALYWYRQSLGQGLEFLIYFQGNSAPDKSGLPSDRFSAERTGGSVSTLTIQRTQQEDSAVYLCASSSVGGGGDTQYFGPGTRLTVL.

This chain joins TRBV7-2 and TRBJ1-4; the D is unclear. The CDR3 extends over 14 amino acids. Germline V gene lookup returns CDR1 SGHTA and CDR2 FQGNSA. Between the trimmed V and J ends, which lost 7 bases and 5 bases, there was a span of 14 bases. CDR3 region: CASKKQAPNEKLFF. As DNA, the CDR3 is TGTGCCAGCAAAAAACAAGCACCAAATGAAAAACTGTTTTTT.

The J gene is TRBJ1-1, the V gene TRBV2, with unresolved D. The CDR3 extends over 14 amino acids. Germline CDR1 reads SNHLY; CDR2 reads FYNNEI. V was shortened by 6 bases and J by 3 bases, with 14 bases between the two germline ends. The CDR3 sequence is CASSRPPRHTEAFF. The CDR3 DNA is TGTGCCAGCAGCAGGCCCCCGAGGCACACTGAAGCTTTCTTT. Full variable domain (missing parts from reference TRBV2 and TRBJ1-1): EPEVTQTPSHQVTQMGQEVILRCVPISNHLYFYWYRQILGQKVEFLVSFYNNEISEKSEIFDDQFSVERPDGSNFTLKIRSTKLEDSAMYFCASSRPPRHTEAFFGQGTRLTVV.

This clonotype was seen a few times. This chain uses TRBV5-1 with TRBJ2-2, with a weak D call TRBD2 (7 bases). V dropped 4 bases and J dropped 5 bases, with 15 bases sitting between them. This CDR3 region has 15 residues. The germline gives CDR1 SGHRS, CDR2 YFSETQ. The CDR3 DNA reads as TGCGCCAGCAGCGACGTGCGGGGGCGGACCGGGGAGCTGTTTTTT. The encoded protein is CASSDVRGRTGELFF.

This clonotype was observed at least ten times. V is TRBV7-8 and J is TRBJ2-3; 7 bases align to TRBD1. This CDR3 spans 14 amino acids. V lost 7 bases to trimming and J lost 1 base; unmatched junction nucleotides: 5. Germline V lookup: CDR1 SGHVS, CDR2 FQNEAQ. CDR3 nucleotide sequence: TGTGCCAGCAACCGACAGGGACGCACAGATACGCAGTATTTT. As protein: CASNRQGRTDTQYF. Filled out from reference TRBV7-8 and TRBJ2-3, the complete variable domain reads GAGVSQSPRYKVAKRGQDVALRCDPISGHVSLFWYQQALGQGPEFLTYFQNEAQLDKSGLPSDRFFAERPEGSVSTLKIQRTQQEDSAVYLCASNRQGRTDTQYFGPGTRLTVL.

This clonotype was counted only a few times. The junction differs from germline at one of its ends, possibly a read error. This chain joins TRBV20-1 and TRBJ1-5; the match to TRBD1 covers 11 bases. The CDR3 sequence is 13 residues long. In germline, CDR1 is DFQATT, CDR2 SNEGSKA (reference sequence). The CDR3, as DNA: TGCAGTGCAAGGACAGGGGGCAACCAGCCCCAGCATTTT. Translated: CSARTGGNQPQHF.

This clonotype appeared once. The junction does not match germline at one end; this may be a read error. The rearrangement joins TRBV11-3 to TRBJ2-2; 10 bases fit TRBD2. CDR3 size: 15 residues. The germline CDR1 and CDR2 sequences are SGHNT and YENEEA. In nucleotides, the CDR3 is TGTTCCAGCAGCCTAGCGGGGGTTGCCACCGGGGAGCTGTTTTTT. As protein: CSSSLAGVATGELFF.

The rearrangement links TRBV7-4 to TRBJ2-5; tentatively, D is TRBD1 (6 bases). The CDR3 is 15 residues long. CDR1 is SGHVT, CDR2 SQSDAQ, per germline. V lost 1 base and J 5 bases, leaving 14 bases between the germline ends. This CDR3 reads CASSLDTGMSETQYF. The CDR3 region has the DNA TGTGCCAGCAGCTTAGATACAGGGATGTCGGAGACCCAGTACTTC.

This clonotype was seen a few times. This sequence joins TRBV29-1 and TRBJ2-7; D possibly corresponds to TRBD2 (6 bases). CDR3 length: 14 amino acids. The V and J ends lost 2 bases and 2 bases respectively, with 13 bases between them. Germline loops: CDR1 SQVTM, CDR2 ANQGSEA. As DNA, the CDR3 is TGCAGCGTTGAATTGCGGGGATCTACCTACGAGCAGTACTTC. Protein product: CSVELRGSTYEQYF.

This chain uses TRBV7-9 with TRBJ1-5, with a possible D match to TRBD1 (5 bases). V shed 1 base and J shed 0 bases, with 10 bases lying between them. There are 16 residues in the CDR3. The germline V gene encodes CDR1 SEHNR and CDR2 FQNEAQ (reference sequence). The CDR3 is CASSLGGRPSNQPQHF. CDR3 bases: TGTGCCAGCAGCTTAGGGGGACGGCCTAGCAATCAGCCCCAGCATTTT.

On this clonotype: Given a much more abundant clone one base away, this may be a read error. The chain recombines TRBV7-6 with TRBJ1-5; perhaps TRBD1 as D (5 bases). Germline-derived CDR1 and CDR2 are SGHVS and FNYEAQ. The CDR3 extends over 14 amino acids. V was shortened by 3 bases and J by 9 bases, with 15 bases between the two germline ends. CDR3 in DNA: TGTGCCAGCAGCTTGGGGGTAGAGGTATCGCCCCAGCATTTT. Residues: CASSLGVEVSPQHF.

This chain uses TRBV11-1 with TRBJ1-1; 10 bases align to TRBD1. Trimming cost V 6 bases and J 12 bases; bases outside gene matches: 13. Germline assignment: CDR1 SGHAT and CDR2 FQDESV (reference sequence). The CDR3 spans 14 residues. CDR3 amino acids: CASRDGTGDPRTFF. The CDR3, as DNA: TGTGCCAGCAGGGACGGGACAGGGGATCCTCGGACTTTCTTT.

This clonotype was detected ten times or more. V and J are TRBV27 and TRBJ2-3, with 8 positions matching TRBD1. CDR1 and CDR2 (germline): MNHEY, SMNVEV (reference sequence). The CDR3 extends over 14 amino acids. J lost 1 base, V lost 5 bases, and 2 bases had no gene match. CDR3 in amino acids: CASSPDRGTDTQYF. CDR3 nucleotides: TGTGCCAGCAGTCCGGACAGGGGCACAGATACGCAGTATTTT.

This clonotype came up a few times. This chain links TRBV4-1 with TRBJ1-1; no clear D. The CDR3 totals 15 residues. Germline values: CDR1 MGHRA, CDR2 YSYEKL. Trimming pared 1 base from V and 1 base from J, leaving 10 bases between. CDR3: CASSQVLSGNTEAFF. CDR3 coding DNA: TGCGCCAGCAGCCAAGTGTTGTCAGGGAACACTGAAGCTTTCTTT.

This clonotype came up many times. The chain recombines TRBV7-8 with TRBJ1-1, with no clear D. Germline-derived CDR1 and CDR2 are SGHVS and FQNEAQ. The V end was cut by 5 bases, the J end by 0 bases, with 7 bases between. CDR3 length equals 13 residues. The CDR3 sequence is CASSRSLNTEAFF. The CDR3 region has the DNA TGTGCCAGCAGCCGATCCTTGAACACTGAAGCTTTCTTT.

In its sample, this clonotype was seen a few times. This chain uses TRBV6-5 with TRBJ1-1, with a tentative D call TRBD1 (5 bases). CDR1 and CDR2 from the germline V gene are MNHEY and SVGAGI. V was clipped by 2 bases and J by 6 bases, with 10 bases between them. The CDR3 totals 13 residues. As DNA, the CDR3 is TGTGCCAGCAGTTACAGCGGGGGGGCTGAAGCTTTCTTT. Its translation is CASSYSGGAEAFF.

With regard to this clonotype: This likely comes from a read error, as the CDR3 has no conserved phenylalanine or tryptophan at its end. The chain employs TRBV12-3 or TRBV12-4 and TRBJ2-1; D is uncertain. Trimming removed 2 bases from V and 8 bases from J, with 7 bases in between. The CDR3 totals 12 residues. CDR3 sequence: CASSLRKDEQFL. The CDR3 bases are TGTGCCAGCAGTTTACGGAAGGATGAGCAGTTCTTA.

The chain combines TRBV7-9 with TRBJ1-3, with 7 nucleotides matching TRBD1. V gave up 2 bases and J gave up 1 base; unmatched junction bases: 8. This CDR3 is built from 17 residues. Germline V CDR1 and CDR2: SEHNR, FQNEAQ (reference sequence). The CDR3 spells CASSLSLQGVSGNTIYF. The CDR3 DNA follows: TGTGCCAGCAGCTTATCCCTTCAGGGGGTGTCTGGAAACACCATATATTTT.